This TCR beta chain was sequenced during a study of cytomegalovirus exposure and HLA in healthy donors. Whole-study findings and limits: Some TCR beta chains (more than 150 of them) were listed as cytomegalovirus-associated.

The PCR was carried out with 60 Vbeta primers and 13 Jbeta primers. The authors' processing: Per a later analysis, the number of unique TCR beta chains was about 80 million, of which roughly 10 million were shared. Data came from immunoSEQ multiplex PCR; TCRdb stores just in-frame clones and leaves some out. Clone size and the V and J calls come from that table; the DNA yielded D and trimming. In the table there are some 66,000 clones, approximately 71% of which are singletons. In regard to this clone: Its antigen is unidentified.

The CDR3 is 18 residues long. Germline V CDR1 and CDR2: MNHEY, SMNVEV (reference sequence). Trimming pared 3 bases from V and 10 bases from J, leaving 27 bases between. Sequencing input: PBMCs. The chain has TRBV27 and TRBJ1-4, with a weak D call TRBD1 (6 bases). The sequence came from a man in his sixties in good health and CMV-seropositive. In DNA form, the CDR3 reads TGTGCCAGCAGTTTGAAAAGACAGGCATCAAGTCTAGGAGGAAAACTGTTTTTT. Protein product: CASSLKRQASSLGGKLFF.